These 25 T cell receptor beta chains originate from one sample sequenced in a study of pediatric ulcerative colitis. During colonoscopy, one to two rectal pinch biopsies were collected. The repertoire was sequenced with immunoSEQ multiplex PCR; TCRdb's copy has only in-frame clones and lacks some. Among tens of thousands of clones listed, 73% were seen once. Sequenced sample: gut tissue. Receptor source: a boy between 10 and 17 years old with moderate ulcerative colitis.

V usage is TRBV5-8 and J usage is TRBJ1-1, with TRBD1 matching over 7 bases. There are 15 residues in the CDR3. In germline, CDR1 is SGHTS, CDR2 YDEGEE. V was pared by 1 base and J by 4 bases, with 7 bases of the junction left unmatched. The CDR3 region has the DNA TGTGCCAGCAGCTTGACAGGGGTAGGGGGCACTGAAGCTTTCTTT. This encodes CASSLTGVGGTEAFF.

This clone has just a few counts. The chain uses TRBV5-1 and TRBJ2-5; tentatively, D is TRBD1 (6 bases). Trimming took off 4 bases at V and 3 bases at J, with 13 bases between the two ends. This CDR3 contains 14 residues. The germline V gene encodes CDR1 SGHRS and CDR2 YFSETQ. This CDR3 is CASSLQGVEETQYF. CDR3 nucleotides: TGCGCCAGCAGCCTACAGGGTGTTGAAGAGACCCAGTACTTC.

This clone was recorded once. The rearrangement links TRBV10-1 to TRBJ2-7, with a tentative D call TRBD1 (6 bases). From germline, CDR1 is WNHNN and CDR2 SYGVQD (reference sequence). V shed 6 bases and J shed 0 bases, with 12 bases lying between them. The CDR3 is 14 residues long. CDR3 nucleotides: TGCGCCAGCAGCCGGGACATGAGCTCCTACGAGCAGTACTTC. This gives the protein CASSRDMSSYEQYF.

This chain links TRBV5-1 with TRBJ2-5; D uncertain. V lost 4 bases to trimming and J lost 5 bases, with 12 bases between them. This CDR3 contains 13 residues. The germline CDR1 and CDR2 sequences are SGHRS and YFSETQ. The CDR3 sequence is CASSAQFGETQYF. For the CDR3, the DNA is TGCGCCAGCAGCGCCCAATTCGGTGAGACCCAGTACTTC.

This chain uses TRBV7-8 with TRBJ1-5, with D uncertain. Trimming pared 5 bases from V and 1 base from J, leaving 18 bases between. Germline V gives CDR1 SGHVS, CDR2 FQNEAQ. The CDR3 extends over 17 amino acids. This CDR3 reads CASSPKRGEPSNQPQHF. The CDR3, as DNA: TGTGCCAGCAGCCCGAAGCGGGGAGAACCCAGCAATCAGCCCCAGCATTTT.

CDR3 in amino acids: CASSPASSGADTQYF. CDR3 DNA sequence: TGTGCCAGCAGTCCGGCCTCGAGCGGGGCAGATACGCAGTATTTT. The V and J genes are TRBV28 and TRBJ2-3, with TRBD2 identical over 7 bases. The germline V gene has CDR1 MDHEN and CDR2 SYDVKM. With V trimmed by 5 bases and J by 4 bases, 9 bases remained unmatched. The CDR3 loop spans 15 amino acids.

V and J are TRBV5-4 and TRBJ2-3, with 8 bases that match TRBD2. This CDR3 is built from 15 residues. Looked up from germline, CDR1 is SGHNT and CDR2 is YYREEE (reference sequence). The V segment lost 4 bases and the J segment 6 bases; nucleotides outside the gene matches: 10. In DNA form, the CDR3 reads TGTGCCAGCAGCGCGCGGGGGGCCATGAAGGATACGCAGTATTTT. It codes for CASSARGAMKDTQYF.

This clone was seen a handful of times. The chain links TRBV2 to TRBJ2-7; 8 nucleotides line up with TRBD2. Germline V gene data show CDR1 as SNHLY and CDR2 as FYNNEI. The length of the CDR3 is 15 residues. J was trimmed by 4 bases and V by 9 bases; bases with no gene match: 14. This CDR3 is CASYGTSSYRYEQYF. The CDR3 region has the DNA TGTGCCAGTTATGGGACTAGTTCATATAGGTACGAGCAGTACTTC.

This clone was detected only once. This chain's CDR3 is CAISESGPPSQETQYF. The CDR3 nucleotides read TGTGCCATCAGTGAGTCGGGCCCCCCTTCGCAAGAGACCCAGTACTTC. This rearrangement joins TRBV10-3 to TRBJ2-5, with D unresolved. This CDR3 contains 16 residues. CDR1 is ENHRY and CDR2 is SYGVKD in the germline V gene. V shed 0 bases and J shed 2 bases, with 13 bases lying between them.

This chain connects TRBV28 to TRBJ2-7; tentatively, D is TRBD2 (5 bases). Germline V gene lookup returns CDR1 MDHEN and CDR2 SYDVKM. The length of the CDR3 is 12 residues. Trimming cost V 2 bases and J 4 bases, with 6 bases left between them. The CDR3 DNA reads as TGTGCCAGCAGTTTAGAGGGTTACGAGCAGTACTTC. Amino acid sequence: CASSLEGYEQYF.

The chain joins TRBV4-1 to TRBJ2-3, with TRBD1 matching over 7 bases. Looked up from germline, CDR1 is MGHRA and CDR2 is YSYEKL. The V segment lost 4 bases and the J segment 2 bases; nucleotides outside the gene matches: 12. The CDR3 is 17 residues long. The CDR3 nucleotides read TGCGCCAGCAGCCCTCGACAGGGCCCCGGGTCCACAGATACGCAGTATTTT. The encoded protein is CASSPRQGPGSTDTQYF.

In its sample, this clone was seen a few times. The limits of the CDR3 on the DNA are not certain, so only TCRdb's listed CDR3 is given. The chain employs TRBV5-1 and TRBJ2-7. Per the germline V gene, CDR1 is SGHRS and CDR2 is YFSETQ. Inclusive of both ends, the CDR3 amounts to 13 amino acids. Here the CDR3 reads CASSFGSGIEQYF.

This clone occurred a few times. The rearrangement uses TRBV2 and TRBJ1-1; D unclear. This CDR3 is 14 amino acids long. The germline V gene has CDR1 SNHLY and CDR2 FYNNEI. Trimming took 3 bases from V and 1 from J, leaving 9 bases between them. The CDR3 protein is CASSESAQNTEAFF. The CDR3 DNA follows: TGTGCCAGCAGTGAGTCTGCACAGAACACTGAAGCTTTCTTT.

The CDR3 reads CASSATGGGTGELFF. CDR3 bases: TGTGCCAGCAGCGCGACAGGGGGTGGAACCGGGGAGCTGTTTTTT. This rearrangement joins TRBV9 to TRBJ2-2, with TRBD1 matching 9 bases. The CDR3 loop spans 15 amino acids. The V gene's germline CDR1 is SGDLS and CDR2 YYNGEE. V dropped 3 bases and J dropped 5; count of bases not matched to a gene: 5.

The chain couples TRBV18 to TRBJ2-1, with TRBD1 identical over 10 bases. Trimming at V came to 5 bases and at J to 7 bases, leaving 8 bases not matched to a gene. There are 15 residues in the CDR3. Germline CDR1 reads KGHSH; CDR2 reads LQKENI. CDR3: CASSFDRGQGNEQFF. The CDR3 DNA follows: TGTGCCAGCTCATTTGACAGGGGGCAGGGAAATGAGCAGTTCTTC.

The chain carries TRBV30 and TRBJ2-7; tentative D call: TRBD1 (5 bases). Germline CDR1 is GTSNPN and CDR2 is SVGIG (reference sequence). The V end was cut by 3 bases, the J end by 3 bases, with 18 bases between. The CDR3 totals 15 residues. In DNA, the CDR3 is TGTGCCTGGAGCGTAGGTGGGGCCAGAAGCTACGAGCAGTACTTC. Encoded protein: CAWSVGGARSYEQYF.

The CDR3 DNA reads TGTGCCAGCAGCTTACAGGGATTCTCTGGAAACACCATATATTTT. Protein sequence: CASSLQGFSGNTIYF. The rearrangement joins TRBV7-2 to TRBJ1-3, with D perhaps matching TRBD1 (5 bases). This CDR3 is built from 15 residues. Germline V CDR1 and CDR2: SGHTA, FQGNSA. The V gene lost 2 bases and the J gene lost 0 bases, with 8 bases spanning the gap.

The chain carries TRBV5-4 and TRBJ2-7; 7 positions match TRBD2. The CDR3 loop spans 15 amino acids. J lost 2 bases, V lost 2 bases, and 7 bases had no gene match. CDR1 and CDR2 (germline): SGHNT, YYREEE (reference sequence). In DNA, the CDR3 is TGTGCCAGCAGCTTTTCTGCGGGAGCGCCCTACGAGCAGTACTTC. As protein: CASSFSAGAPYEQYF.

V gene TRBV7-6 combines with J gene TRBJ2-1; D not certain. The germline V gene encodes CDR1 SGHVS and CDR2 FNYEAQ. The V end lost 1 base, the J end lost 5 bases, and 6 bases lay between the germline ends. This CDR3 is 13 amino acids long. The CDR3 loop reads CASSLGPDNEQFF. CDR3 coding DNA: TGTGCCAGCAGCTTAGGCCCCGACAATGAGCAGTTCTTC.

The chain has TRBV13 and TRBJ2-7; 8 bases are shared with TRBD1. The V segment lost 6 bases and the J segment 1 base; nucleotides outside the gene matches: 8. This CDR3 has 15 amino acids. The germline V gene encodes CDR1 PRHDT and CDR2 FYEKMQ (reference sequence). The CDR3 protein is CASSGRDRTSYEQYF. In DNA form, the CDR3 reads TGTGCCAGCAGTGGTAGGGACAGGACGTCCTACGAGCAGTACTTC.

This clone was counted between two and nine times. V usage is TRBV12-2 and J usage is TRBJ1-2; TRBD1 was called by the table and not checked on the DNA. TRBV12-2 corresponds to a pseudogene. The CDR3 is 15 amino acids. The CDR3 DNA is TGTGCAAGTCGCTTCGACAGGGGGCTAGGGTATGGCTACACCTTC. Its protein is CASRFDRGLGYGYTF.

This chain connects TRBV4-2 to TRBJ2-3; 7 bases map to TRBD2. The V and J ends lost 1 base and 5 bases, in that order; junction bases with no gene match: 9. Germline loops: CDR1 LGHNA, CDR2 YNFKEQ. The length of the CDR3 is 16 residues. The CDR3 DNA reads as TGTGCCAGCAGCCAAGCCGGACTAGGCCGCGGAGATACGCAGTATTTT. This sequence encodes CASSQAGLGRGDTQYF.

The J gene is TRBJ2-1, the V gene TRBV5-4; 10 positions match TRBD2. From germline, CDR1 is SGHNT and CDR2 YYREEE (reference sequence). This CDR3 is built from 16 residues. V shed 0 bases and J 2 bases; nucleotides not matched to a gene: 2. The CDR3 reads CASSLAGLAAYNEQFF. In nucleotides, the CDR3 is TGTGCCAGCAGCTTGGCCGGACTAGCGGCCTACAATGAGCAGTTCTTC. Combining the CDR3 with reference TRBV5-4 and TRBJ2-1 gives the whole variable domain ETGVTQSPTHLIKTRGQQVTLRCSSQSGHNTVSWYQQALGQGPQFIFQYYREEENGRGNFPPRFSGLQFPNYSSELNVNALELDDSALYLCASSLAGLAAYNEQFFGPGTRLTVL.

This chain uses TRBV5-4 with TRBJ2-3; D perhaps matches TRBD2 (6 bases). The CDR3 consists of 15 residues. Germline loops: CDR1 SGHNT, CDR2 YYREEE (reference sequence). V dropped 7 bases and J dropped 0 bases, with 15 bases sitting between them. The CDR3 reads CASSRGGTSTDTQYF. For the CDR3, the DNA is TGTGCCAGCTCTCGTGGCGGGACTAGCACAGATACGCAGTATTTT.

The chain is built from TRBV7-9 and TRBJ1-1; D perhaps matches TRBD1 (5 bases). The CDR3 consists of 14 residues. V was pared by 3 bases and J by 4 bases, with 12 bases between. Germline CDR1 SEHNR, CDR2 FQNEAQ (reference sequence). CDR3 sequence reads: CASSLGTGVTEAFF. The CDR3 nucleotides are TGTGCCAGCAGCTTGGGAACGGGGGTCACTGAAGCTTTCTTT.